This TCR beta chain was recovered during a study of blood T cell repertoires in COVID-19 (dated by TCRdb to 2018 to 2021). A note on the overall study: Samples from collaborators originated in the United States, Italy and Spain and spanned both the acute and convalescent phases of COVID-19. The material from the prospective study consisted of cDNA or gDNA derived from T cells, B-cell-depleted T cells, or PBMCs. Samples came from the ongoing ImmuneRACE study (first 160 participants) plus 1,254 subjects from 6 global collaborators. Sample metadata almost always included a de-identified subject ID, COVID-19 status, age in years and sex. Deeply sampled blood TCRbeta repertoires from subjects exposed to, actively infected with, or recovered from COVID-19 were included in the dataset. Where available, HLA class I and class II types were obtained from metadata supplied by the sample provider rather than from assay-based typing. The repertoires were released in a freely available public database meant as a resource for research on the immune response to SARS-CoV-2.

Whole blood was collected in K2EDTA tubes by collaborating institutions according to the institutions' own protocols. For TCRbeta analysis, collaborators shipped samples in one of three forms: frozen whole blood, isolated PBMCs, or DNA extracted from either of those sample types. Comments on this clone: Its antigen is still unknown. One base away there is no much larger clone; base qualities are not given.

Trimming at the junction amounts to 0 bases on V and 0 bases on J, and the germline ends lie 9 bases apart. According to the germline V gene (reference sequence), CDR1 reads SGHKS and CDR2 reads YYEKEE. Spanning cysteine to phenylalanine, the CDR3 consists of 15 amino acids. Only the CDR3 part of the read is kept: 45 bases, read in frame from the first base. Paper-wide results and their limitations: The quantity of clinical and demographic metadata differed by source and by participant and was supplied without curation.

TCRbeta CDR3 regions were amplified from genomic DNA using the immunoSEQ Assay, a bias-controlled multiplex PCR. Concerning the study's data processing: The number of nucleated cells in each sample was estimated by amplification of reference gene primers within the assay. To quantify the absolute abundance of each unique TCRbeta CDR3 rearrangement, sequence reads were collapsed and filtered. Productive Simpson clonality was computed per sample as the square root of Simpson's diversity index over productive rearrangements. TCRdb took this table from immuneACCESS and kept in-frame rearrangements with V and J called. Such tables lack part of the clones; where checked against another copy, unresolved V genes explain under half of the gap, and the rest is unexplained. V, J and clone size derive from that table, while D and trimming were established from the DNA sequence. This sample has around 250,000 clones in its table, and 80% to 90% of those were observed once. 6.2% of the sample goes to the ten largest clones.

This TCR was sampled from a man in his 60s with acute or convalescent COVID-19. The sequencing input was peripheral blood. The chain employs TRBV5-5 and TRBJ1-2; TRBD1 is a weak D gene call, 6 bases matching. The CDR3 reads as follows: CASSLGDTANYGYTF. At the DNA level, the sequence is TGTGCCAGCAGCTTGGGGGACACGGCTAACTATGGCTACACCTTC.